This entry is about one T cell receptor beta chain. Its cognate antigen is unknown. This sample stems from a study of cytomegalovirus exposure and HLA in healthy donors. Findings and caveats of the study: In vitro testing confirmed a few CMV-associated chains as specific for CMV antigens.

The PCR used 60 Vbeta and 13 Jbeta primers. Clones were read by immunoSEQ multiplex PCR, and TCRdb kept only the in-frame ones, dropping some. The sample contains approximately 100,000 clones, about three quarters of which appear only once. The CDR3 extends over 13 amino acids. V was trimmed by 4 bases and J by 2 bases, leaving 12 bases between them. The germline gives CDR1 GTSNPN, CDR2 SVGIG (reference sequence). This receptor was identified in a woman aged 40 to 50 in good health and CMV-seropositive. The J gene is TRBJ2-7, the V gene TRBV30; a possible D gene is TRBD1 (5 bases). Input material: PBMCs. CDR3 in DNA: TGTGCCTGGAACCTCAAGGGGCCCTACGAGCAGTACTTC. This gives the protein CAWNLKGPYEQYF.